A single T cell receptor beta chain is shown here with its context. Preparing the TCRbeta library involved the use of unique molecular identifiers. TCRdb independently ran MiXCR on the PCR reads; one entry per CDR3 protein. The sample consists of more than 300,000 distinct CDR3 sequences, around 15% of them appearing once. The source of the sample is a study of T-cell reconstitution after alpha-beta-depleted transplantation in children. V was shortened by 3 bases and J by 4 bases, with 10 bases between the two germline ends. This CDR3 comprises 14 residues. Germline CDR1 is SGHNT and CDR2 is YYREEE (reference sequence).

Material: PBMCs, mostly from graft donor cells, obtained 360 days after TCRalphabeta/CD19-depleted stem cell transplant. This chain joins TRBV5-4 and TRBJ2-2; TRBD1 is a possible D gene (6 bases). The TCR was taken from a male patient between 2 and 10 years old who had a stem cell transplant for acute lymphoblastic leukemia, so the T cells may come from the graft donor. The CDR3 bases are TGTGCCAGCAGCTGGGACACCTCCACCGGGGAGCTGTTTTTT. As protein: CASSWDTSTGELFF. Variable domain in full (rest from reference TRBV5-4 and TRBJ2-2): ETGVTQSPTHLIKTRGQQVTLRCSSQSGHNTVSWYQQALGQGPQFIFQYYREEENGRGNFPPRFSGLQFPNYSSELNVNALELDDSALYLCASSWDTSTGELFFGEGSRLTVL.